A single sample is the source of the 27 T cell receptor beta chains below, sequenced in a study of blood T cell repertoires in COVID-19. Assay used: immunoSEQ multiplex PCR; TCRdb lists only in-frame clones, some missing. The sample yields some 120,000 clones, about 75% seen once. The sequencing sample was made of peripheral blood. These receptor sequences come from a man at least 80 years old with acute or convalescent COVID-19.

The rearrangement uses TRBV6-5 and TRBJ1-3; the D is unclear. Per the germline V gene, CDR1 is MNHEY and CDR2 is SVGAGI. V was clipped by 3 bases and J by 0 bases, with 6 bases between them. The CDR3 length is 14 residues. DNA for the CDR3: TGTGCCAGCAGTTATTTGAGCTCTGGAAACACCATATATTTT. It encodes CASSYLSSGNTIYF.

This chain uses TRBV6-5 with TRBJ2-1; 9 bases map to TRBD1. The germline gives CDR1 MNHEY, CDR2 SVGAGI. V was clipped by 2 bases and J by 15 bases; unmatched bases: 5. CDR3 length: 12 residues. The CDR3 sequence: CASSYTGGIRFF. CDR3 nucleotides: TGTGCCAGCAGTTACACAGGGGGCATCAGGTTCTTC.

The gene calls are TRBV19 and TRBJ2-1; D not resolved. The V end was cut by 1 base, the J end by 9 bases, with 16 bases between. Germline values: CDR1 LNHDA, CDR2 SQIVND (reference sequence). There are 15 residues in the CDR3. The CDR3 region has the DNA TGTGCCAGTAGTATAGGAGACAACGGTATAATTGAGCAGTTCTTC. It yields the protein CASSIGDNGIIEQFF.

The CDR3 sequence: CASSFRTGGVNGYTF. The CDR3 nucleotides read TGTGCCAGCAGCTTTAGGACAGGGGGCGTAAATGGCTACACCTTC. V is TRBV7-2 and J is TRBJ1-2; 11 nucleotides match TRBD1. The trim removed 3 bases at V and 6 bases at J, leaving 6 bases unmatched. The length of the CDR3 is 15 residues. The germline V gene encodes CDR1 SGHTA and CDR2 FQGNSA.

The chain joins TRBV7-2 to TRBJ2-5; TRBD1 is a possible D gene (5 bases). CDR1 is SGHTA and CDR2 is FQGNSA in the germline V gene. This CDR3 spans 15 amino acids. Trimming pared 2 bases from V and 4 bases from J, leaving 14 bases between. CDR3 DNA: TGTGCCAGCAGCTTAAGGGGCAGCCAGGGAGAGACCCAGTACTTC. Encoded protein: CASSLRGSQGETQYF.

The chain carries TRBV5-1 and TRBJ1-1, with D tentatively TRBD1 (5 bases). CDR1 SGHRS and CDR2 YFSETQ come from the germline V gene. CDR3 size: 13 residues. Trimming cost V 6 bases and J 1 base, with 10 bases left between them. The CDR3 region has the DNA TGCGCCAGCAAAGGGGTAGGGAACACTGAAGCTTTCTTT. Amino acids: CASKGVGNTEAFF. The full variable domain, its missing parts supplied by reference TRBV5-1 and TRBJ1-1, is KAGVTQTPRYLIKTRGQQVTLSCSPISGHRSVSWYQQTPGQGLQFLFEYFSETQRNKGNFPGRFSGRQFSNSRSEMNVSTLELGDSALYLCASKGVGNTEAFFGQGTRLTVV.

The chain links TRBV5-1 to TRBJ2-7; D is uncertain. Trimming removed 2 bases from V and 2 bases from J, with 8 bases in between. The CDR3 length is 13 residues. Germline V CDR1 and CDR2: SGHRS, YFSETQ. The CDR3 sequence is CASSFGQTYEQYF. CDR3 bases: TGCGCCAGCAGCTTTGGCCAAACCTACGAGCAGTACTTC.

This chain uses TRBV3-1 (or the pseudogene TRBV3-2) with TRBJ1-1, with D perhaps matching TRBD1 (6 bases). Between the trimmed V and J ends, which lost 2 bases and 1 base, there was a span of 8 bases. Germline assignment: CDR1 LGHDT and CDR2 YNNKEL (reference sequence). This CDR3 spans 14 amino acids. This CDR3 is CASSQQQGNTEAFF. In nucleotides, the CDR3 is TGTGCCAGCAGCCAACAACAGGGGAACACTGAAGCTTTCTTT.

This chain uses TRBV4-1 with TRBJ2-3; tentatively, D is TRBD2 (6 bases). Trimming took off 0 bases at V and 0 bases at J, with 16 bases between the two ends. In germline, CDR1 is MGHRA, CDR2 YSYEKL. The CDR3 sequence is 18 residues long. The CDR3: CASSQDGGASSSTDTQYF. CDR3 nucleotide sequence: TGCGCCAGCAGCCAAGATGGCGGGGCGAGCTCTAGCACAGATACGCAGTATTTT.

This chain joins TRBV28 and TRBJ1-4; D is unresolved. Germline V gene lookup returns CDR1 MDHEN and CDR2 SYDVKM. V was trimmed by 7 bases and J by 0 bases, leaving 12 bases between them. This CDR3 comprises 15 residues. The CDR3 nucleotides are TGTGCCAGCATCGAACAAAAACCAACTAATGAAAAACTGTTTTTT. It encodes CASIEQKPTNEKLFF.

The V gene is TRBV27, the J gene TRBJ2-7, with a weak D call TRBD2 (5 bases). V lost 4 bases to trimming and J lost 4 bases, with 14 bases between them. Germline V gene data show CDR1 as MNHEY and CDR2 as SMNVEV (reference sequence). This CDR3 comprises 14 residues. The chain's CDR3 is CASSYRGSEYEQYF. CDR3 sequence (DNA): TGTGCCAGCAGTTACCGGGGTAGCGAGTACGAGCAGTACTTC.

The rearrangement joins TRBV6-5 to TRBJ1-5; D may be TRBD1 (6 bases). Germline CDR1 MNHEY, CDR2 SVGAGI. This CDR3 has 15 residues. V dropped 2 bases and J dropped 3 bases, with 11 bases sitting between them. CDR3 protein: CASSYLGQNNQPQHF. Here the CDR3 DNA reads TGTGCCAGCAGTTACCTAGGACAGAACAATCAGCCCCAGCATTTT.

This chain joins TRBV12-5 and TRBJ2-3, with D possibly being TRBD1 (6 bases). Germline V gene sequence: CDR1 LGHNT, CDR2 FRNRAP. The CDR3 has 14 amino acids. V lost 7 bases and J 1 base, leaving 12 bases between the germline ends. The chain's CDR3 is CASAIRQGTDTQYF. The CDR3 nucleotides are TGTGCTAGTGCCATTCGACAGGGCACAGATACGCAGTATTTT.

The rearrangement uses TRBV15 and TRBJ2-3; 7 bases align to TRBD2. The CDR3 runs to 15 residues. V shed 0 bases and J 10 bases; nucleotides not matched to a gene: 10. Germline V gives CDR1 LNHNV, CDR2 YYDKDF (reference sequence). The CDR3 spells CATSRDLAGVGAQYF. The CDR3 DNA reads TGTGCCACCAGCAGAGATCTGGCGGGGGTCGGGGCGCAGTATTTT.

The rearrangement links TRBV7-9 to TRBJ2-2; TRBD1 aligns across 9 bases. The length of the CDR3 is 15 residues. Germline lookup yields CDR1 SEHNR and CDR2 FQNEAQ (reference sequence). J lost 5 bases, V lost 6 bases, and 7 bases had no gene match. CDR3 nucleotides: TGTGCCAGCAGTCAACAGGGGGCAGGGACCGGGGAGCTGTTTTTT. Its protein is CASSQQGAGTGELFF.

The CDR3 coding sequence is TGTGCCATCGGGGGGGACCCCGGGGAGCTGTTTTTT. It encodes CAIGGDPGELFF. This sequence joins TRBV10-3 and TRBJ2-2, with TRBD2 identical over 7 bases. V shed 8 bases, J shed 6 bases, and the junction held 3 bases outside the gene matches. CDR1 ENHRY and CDR2 SYGVKD come from the germline V gene. This CDR3 is 12 amino acids long.

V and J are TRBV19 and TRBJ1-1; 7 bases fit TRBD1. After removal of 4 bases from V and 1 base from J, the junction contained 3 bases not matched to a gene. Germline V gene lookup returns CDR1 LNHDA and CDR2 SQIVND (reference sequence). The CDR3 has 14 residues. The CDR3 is CASSRRQGNTEAFF. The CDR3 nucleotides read TGTGCCAGTAGTAGGAGACAGGGGAACACTGAAGCTTTCTTT.

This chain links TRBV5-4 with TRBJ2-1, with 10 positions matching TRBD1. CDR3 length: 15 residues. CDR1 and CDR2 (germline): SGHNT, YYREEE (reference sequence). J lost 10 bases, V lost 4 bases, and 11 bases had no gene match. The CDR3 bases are TGTGCCAGCAGCCCCGGGACAGGGGTAATCGGGGAGCAGTTCTTC. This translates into CASSPGTGVIGEQFF.

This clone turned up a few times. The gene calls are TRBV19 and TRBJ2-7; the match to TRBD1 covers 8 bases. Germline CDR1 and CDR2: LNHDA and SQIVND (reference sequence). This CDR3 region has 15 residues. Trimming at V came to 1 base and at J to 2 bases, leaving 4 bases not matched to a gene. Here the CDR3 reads CASSIGGTGPYEQYF. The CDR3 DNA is TGTGCCAGTAGTATAGGAGGGACAGGCCCCTACGAGCAGTACTTC.

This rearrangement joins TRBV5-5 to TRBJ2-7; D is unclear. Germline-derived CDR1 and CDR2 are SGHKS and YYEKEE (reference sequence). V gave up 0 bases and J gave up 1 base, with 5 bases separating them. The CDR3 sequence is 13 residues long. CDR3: CASSLAGSYEQYF. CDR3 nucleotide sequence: TGTGCCAGCAGCTTGGCCGGGTCCTACGAGCAGTACTTC.

In DNA form, the CDR3 reads TGTGCCAGCAGCCGGGTGACAGGGGGCTCCTATAATTCACCCCTCCACTTT. This codes for CASSRVTGGSYNSPLHF. This sequence joins TRBV4-2 and TRBJ1-6, with TRBD1 identical over 9 bases. CDR3 length: 17 residues. Trimming removed 4 bases from V and 0 bases from J; junction bases left unmatched: 4. CDR1 is LGHNA and CDR2 is YNFKEQ in the germline V gene.

The CDR3, as DNA: TGCGCCAGCAGCCAAGATTCGTCCAGCGGGGGGACAGATACGCAGTATTTT. The encoded protein is CASSQDSSSGGTDTQYF. The chain carries TRBV4-3 and TRBJ2-3; TRBD2 matches at 9 bases. The CDR3 runs to 17 residues. Unmatched junction bases numbered 7, after V lost 0 bases and J lost 3 bases. Germline assignment: CDR1 LGHNA and CDR2 YSLEER.

The CDR3 DNA is TGTGCCAGCAGCTTAGGGCAGGGGGTGAGCGAGCAGTACTTC. As protein: CASSLGQGVSEQYF. This chain uses TRBV7-8 with TRBJ2-7; the match to TRBD1 covers 7 bases. This CDR3 region has 14 residues. V shed 1 base and J 6 bases; nucleotides not matched to a gene: 6. The germline CDR1 and CDR2 sequences are SGHVS and FQNEAQ.

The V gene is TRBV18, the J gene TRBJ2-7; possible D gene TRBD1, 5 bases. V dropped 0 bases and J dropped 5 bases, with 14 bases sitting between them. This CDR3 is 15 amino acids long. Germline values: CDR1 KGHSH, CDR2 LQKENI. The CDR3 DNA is TGTGCCAGCTCACCACCTGACAGCCTGTTGGACGAGCAGTACTTC. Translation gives CASSPPDSLLDEQYF. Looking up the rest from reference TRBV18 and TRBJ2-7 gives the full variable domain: NAGVMQNPRHLVRRRGQEARLRCSPMKGHSHVYWYRQLPEEGLKFMVYLQKENIIDESGMPKERFSAEFPKEGPSILRIQQVVRGDSAAYFCASSPPDSLLDEQYFGPGTRLTVT.

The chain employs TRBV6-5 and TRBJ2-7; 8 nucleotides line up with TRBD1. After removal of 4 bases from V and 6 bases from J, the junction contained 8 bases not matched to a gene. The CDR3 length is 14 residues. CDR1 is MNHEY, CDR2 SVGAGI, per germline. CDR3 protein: CASSSTTGEFEQYF. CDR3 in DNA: TGTGCCAGCAGTTCGACGACAGGGGAGTTCGAGCAGTACTTC.

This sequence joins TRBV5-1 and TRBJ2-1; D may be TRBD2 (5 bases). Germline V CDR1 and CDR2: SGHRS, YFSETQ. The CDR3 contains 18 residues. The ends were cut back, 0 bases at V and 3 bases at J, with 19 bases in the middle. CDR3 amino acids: CASSLGNGYSRVYNEQFF. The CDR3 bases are TGCGCCAGCAGCTTGGGAAACGGGTATTCGAGGGTCTACAATGAGCAGTTCTTC.

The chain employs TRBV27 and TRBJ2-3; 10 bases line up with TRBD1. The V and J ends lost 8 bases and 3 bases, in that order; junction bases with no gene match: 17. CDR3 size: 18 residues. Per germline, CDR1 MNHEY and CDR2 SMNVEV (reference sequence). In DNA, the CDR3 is TGTGCCAGCCCCTTTTTGGACAGGGGGACCTTAGGGACAGATACGCAGTATTTT. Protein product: CASPFLDRGTLGTDTQYF.